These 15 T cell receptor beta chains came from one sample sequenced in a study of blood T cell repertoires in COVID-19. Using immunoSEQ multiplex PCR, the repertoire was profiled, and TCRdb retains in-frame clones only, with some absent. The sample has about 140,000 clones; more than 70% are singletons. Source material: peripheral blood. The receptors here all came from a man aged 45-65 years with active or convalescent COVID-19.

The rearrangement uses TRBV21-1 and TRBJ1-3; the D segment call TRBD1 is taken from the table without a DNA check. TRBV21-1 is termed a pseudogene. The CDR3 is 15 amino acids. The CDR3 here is CASSLRGSAGNTIYF. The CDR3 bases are TGTGCCAGCAGCCTCAGGGGATCTGCCGGAAACACCATATATTTT.

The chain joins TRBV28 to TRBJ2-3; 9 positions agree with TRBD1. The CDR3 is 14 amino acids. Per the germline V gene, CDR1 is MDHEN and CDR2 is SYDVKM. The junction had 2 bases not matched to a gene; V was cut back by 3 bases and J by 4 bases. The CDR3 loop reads CASSFRDRADTQYF. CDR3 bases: TGTGCCAGCAGTTTCCGGGACAGGGCAGATACGCAGTATTTT.

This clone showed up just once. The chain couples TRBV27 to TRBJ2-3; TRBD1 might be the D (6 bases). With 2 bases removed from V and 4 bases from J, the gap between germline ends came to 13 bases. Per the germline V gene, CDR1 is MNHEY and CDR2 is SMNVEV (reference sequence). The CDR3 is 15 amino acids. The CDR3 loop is CASSLLYRAADTQYF. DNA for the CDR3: TGTGCCAGCAGTTTACTGTACAGGGCGGCAGATACGCAGTATTTT.

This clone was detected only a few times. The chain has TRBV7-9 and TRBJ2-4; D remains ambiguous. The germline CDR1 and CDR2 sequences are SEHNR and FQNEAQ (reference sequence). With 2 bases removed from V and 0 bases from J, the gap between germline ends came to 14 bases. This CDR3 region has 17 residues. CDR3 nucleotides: TGTGCCAGCAGCTTAAAAGGCGCCGACAAAGCCAAAAACATTCAGTACTTC. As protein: CASSLKGADKAKNIQYF.

The CDR3 DNA follows: TGCGCCAGCAGGAGTGGACTGTCCTACGAGCAGTACTTC. Residues: CASRSGLSYEQYF. The chain has TRBV5-1 and TRBJ2-7; TRBD2 is a possible D gene (5 bases). The germline CDR1 and CDR2 sequences are SGHRS and YFSETQ. The length of the CDR3 is 13 residues. V was clipped by 5 bases and J by 1 base, with 10 bases between them.

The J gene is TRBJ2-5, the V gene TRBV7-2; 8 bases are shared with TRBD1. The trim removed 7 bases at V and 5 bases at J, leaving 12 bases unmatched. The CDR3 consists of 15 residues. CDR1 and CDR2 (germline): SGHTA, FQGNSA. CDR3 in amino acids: CASTRSGQGGETQYF. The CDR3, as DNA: TGTGCCAGCACACGATCTGGACAGGGTGGCGAGACCCAGTACTTC. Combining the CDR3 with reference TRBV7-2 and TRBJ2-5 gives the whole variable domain GAGVSQSPSNKVTEKGKDVELRCDPISGHTALYWYRQSLGQGLEFLIYFQGNSAPDKSGLPSDRFSAERTGGSVSTLTIQRTQQEDSAVYLCASTRSGQGGETQYFGPGTRLLVL.

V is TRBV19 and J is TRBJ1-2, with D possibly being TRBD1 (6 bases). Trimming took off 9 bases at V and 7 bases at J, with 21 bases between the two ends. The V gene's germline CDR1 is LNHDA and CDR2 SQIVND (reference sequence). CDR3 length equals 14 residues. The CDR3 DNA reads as TGTGCCAGCCTTGTGACAGGCCTTTCCTTTGGCTACACCTTC. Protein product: CASLVTGLSFGYTF.

The CDR3 loop is CASSLGTSGVTGELFF. CDR3 in DNA: TGTGCCAGCAGCTTAGGGACTAGCGGAGTCACCGGGGAGCTGTTTTTT. The V call is TRBV13, the J call TRBJ2-2; TRBD2 matches 9 bases. Looked up from germline, CDR1 is PRHDT and CDR2 is FYEKMQ (reference sequence). The CDR3 is made up of 16 amino acids. J lost 4 bases, V lost 0 bases, and 3 bases had no gene match.

The CDR3 DNA sequence: TGTGCCAGCAGTGAACAGGGAGGAAATCAGCCCCAGCATTTT. Its translation: CASSEQGGNQPQHF. The J gene is TRBJ1-5, the V gene TRBV2; D perhaps matches TRBD1 (5 bases). The V end lost 2 bases, the J end lost 4 bases, and 9 bases lay between the germline ends. Germline lookup yields CDR1 SNHLY and CDR2 FYNNEI. The CDR3 spans 14 residues.

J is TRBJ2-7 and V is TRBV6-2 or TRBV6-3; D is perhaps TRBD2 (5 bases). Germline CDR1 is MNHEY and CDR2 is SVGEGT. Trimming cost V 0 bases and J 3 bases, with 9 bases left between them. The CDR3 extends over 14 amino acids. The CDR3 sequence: CASSYSRAGYEQYF. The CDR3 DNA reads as TGTGCCAGCAGTTACTCGAGGGCAGGCTACGAGCAGTACTTC.

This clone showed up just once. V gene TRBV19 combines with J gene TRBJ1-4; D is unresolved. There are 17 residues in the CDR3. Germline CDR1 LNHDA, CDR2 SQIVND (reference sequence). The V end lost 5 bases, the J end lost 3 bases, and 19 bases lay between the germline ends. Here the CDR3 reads CASSADDTLRANEKLFF. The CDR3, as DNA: TGTGCCAGTAGTGCCGACGATACCCTTCGGGCTAATGAAAAACTGTTTTTT.

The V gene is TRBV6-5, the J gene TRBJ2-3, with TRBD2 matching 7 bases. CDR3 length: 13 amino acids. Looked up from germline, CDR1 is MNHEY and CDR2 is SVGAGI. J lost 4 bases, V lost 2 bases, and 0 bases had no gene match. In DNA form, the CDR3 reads TGTGCCAGCAGTTACGGGGGGGCAGATACGCAGTATTTT. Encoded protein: CASSYGGADTQYF.

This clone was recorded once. CDR3 DNA sequence: TGTGCCAGCAGCCCGGGACAGGGTCTTGGGGCGAATGAAAAACTGTTTTTT. It specifies CASSPGQGLGANEKLFF. The rearrangement links TRBV11-3 to TRBJ1-4; 9 bases agree with TRBD1. J lost 5 bases, V lost 5 bases, and 12 bases had no gene match. The CDR3 totals 17 residues. CDR1 and CDR2 from the germline V gene are SGHNT and YENEEA.

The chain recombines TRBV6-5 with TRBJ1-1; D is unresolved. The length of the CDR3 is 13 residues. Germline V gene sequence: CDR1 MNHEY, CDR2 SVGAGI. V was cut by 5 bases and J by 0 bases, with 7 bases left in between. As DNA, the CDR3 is TGTGCCAGCAGTCCGACTATGAACACTGAAGCTTTCTTT. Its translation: CASSPTMNTEAFF.

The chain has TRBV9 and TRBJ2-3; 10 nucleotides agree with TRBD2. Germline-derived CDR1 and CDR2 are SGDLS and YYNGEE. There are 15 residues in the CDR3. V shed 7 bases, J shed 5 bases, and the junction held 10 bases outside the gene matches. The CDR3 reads CASGGRTSGKDTQYF. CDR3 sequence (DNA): TGTGCCAGCGGCGGGAGGACTAGCGGAAAAGATACGCAGTATTTT.